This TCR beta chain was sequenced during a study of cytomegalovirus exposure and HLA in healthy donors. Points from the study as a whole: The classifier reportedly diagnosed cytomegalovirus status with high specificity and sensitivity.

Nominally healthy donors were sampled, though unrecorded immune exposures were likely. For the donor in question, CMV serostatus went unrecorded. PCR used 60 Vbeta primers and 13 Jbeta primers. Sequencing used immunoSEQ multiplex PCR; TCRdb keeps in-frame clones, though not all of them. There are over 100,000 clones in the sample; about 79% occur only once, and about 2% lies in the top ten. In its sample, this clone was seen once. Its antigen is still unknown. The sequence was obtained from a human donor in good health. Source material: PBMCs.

The CDR3 protein is CASTPGGRSWTEAFF. CDR3 DNA: TGTGCCAGTACCCCGGGGGGCAGGAGCTGGACTGAAGCTTTCTTT. The rearrangement joins TRBV19 to TRBJ1-1; D perhaps matches TRBD1 (6 bases). Trimming removed 7 bases at V and 5 bases at J, with 20 bases between. This CDR3 region has 15 residues. Per germline, CDR1 LNHDA and CDR2 SQIVND (reference sequence).